This T cell receptor beta chain was profiled in a study of neoadjuvant nivolumab and ipilimumab in lung cancer. At the level of the study: Nivolumab 3 mg/kg was given days 1, 15 and 29, plus ipilimumab 1 mg/kg day 1 in combination. Study findings and constraints: TCR clonality did not significantly correlate with pathologic tumor regression. Compared with tumor-adjacent uninvolved lung, resected tumors showed greater richness and clonality.

Worth noting for this clone: Its matching antigen is unknown.

Data came from immunoSEQ multiplex PCR; TCRdb stores just in-frame clones and leaves some out. The sample records 10,000 to 15,000 clones, nearly 70% being singletons. Germline CDR1 MNHEY, CDR2 SVGAGI. Germline trimming cut 0 bases from V and 4 bases from J; bases unmatched to any gene: 5. There are 15 residues in the CDR3. This sequence joins TRBV6-5 and TRBJ1-1; 7 nucleotides align to TRBD1. This clonotype was obtained from an adult with non-small cell lung cancer. Here the sequenced sample was peripheral blood, taken after neoadjuvant nivolumab, alone or with ipilimumab, at or shortly before surgery. CDR3 sequence (DNA): TGTGCCAGCAGTTACTCCAACAGGGGTTCCACTGAAGCTTTCTTT. Translated: CASSYSNRGSTEAFF.